Following are 2 T cell receptor beta chains from one sample sequenced in a study of CD8 T cells in Susac syndrome. RNA totalling about 0.5 to 1 ug underwent reverse transcription with random hexamers. A single record per CDR3 protein comes from TCRdb applying MiXCR to the immunoSEQ multiplex PCR reads. The sample consists of 250,000 to 300,000 distinct CDR3 sequences, about 85% of them appearing once. Material for sequencing was CD8+ T cells from PBMCs. The receptor set was obtained from a human donor with multiple sclerosis.

The chain recombines TRBV19 with TRBJ2-1; no reliable D call. The V gene's germline CDR1 is LNHDA and CDR2 SQIVND (reference sequence). The CDR3 loop spans 11 amino acids. V was trimmed by 5 bases and J by 8 bases, leaving 7 bases between them. CDR3 nucleotide sequence: TGTGCCAGTAGTCAGATGGATGAGCAGTTCTTC. This gives the protein CASSQMDEQFF.

The rearrangement links TRBV5-1 to TRBJ2-3, with a possible D match to TRBD2 (6 bases). Between the trimmed V and J ends, which lost 5 bases and 7 bases, there was a span of 11 bases. There are 12 residues in the CDR3. Germline CDR1 SGHRS, CDR2 YFSETQ. In DNA, the CDR3 is TGCGCCAGCAGTGAGGAGGGCCATACGCAGTATTTT. This sequence encodes CASSEEGHTQYF. Full variable domain (remainder filled in from reference TRBV5-1 and TRBJ2-3): KAGVTQTPRYLIKTRGQQVTLSCSPISGHRSVSWYQQTPGQGLQFLFEYFSETQRNKGNFPGRFSGRQFSNSRSEMNVSTLELGDSALYLCASSEEGHTQYFGPGTRLTVL.